This T cell receptor (beta chain) derives from a study of shared clonotypes between healthy human individuals. Produced via immunoSEQ multiplex PCR; TCRdb's table is partial and in-frame only. This table holds 2 million to 2.5 million clones, just under 95% found once. Between the trimmed V and J ends, which lost 2 bases and 5 bases, there was a span of 10 bases. The CDR3 has 14 residues. The germline gives CDR1 SGHRS, CDR2 YFSETQ. The chain links TRBV5-1 to TRBJ1-4; a weak D match, TRBD1 (5 bases). The source material was naive CD4+ T cells from PBMCs. The subset is: CD45RA+ positively selected. This TCR was recovered from a man younger than 35 in good health. Some clones in this sample may be carry-over from other donors' samples. DNA of the CDR3: TGCGCCAGCAGCTTCGGGGGACTGAATGAAAAACTGTTTTTT. It specifies CASSFGGLNEKLFF.